Below, one T cell receptor (beta chain) is given with its context. At one boundary the junction diverges from the germline segment, which might be a read error. These data come from a study of tumor-infiltrating lymphocytes in primary liver carcinoma. Turning to the study itself: Patients underwent resection of primary liver carcinoma.

A constant-region primer primed TCR beta cDNA synthesis from 450 to 550 ng of total RNA. Libraries of TCR beta came from three nested multiplex PCR rounds with slightly modified ARM-PCR. In TCRdb, the multiplex PCR reads were re-called with MiXCR into one record per CDR3 protein. The table shows about 330,000 distinct CDR3 sequences, with roughly 61% occurring only once. For blood RNA, unsorted whole blood served as the source, and germline DNA was extracted too. The receptor was isolated from a man aged 35 to 55 with primary liver carcinoma and hepatitis B virus infection. The sequenced material came from peripheral blood.

The CDR3 sequence is CGSSRTDYEQYF. CDR3 bases: TGTGGCAGCAGCAGAACTGACTACGAGCAGTACTTC. V usage is TRBV5-8 and J usage is TRBJ2-7; D ambiguous. The CDR3 sequence is 12 residues long. CDR1 is SGHTS and CDR2 is YDEGEE in the germline V gene.